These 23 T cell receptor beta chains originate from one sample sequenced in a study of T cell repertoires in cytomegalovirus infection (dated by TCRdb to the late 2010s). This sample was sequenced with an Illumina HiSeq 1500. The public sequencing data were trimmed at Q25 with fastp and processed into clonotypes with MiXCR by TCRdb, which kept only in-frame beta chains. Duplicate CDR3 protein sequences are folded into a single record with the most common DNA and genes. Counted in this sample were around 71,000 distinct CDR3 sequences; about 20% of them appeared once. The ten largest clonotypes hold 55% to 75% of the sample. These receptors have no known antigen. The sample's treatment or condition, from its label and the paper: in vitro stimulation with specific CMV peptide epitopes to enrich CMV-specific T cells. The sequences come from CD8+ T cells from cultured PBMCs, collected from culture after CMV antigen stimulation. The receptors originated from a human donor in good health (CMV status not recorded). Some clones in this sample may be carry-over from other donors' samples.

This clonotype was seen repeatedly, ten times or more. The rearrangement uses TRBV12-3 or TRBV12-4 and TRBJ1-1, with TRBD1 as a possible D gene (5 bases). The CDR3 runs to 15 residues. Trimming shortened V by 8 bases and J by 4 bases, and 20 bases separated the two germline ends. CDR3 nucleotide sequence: TGTGCCAGCCCCGGGGCCCGTACTAAGGGCACTGAAGCTTTCTTT. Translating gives CASPGARTKGTEAFF.

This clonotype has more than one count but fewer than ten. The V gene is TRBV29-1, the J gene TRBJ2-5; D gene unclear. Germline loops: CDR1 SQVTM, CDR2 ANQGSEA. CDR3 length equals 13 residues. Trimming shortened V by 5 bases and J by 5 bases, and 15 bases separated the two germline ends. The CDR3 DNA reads TGCAGCGTTCTCGGGCGGCCAAGTGAGACCCAGTACTTC. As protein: CSVLGRPSETQYF.

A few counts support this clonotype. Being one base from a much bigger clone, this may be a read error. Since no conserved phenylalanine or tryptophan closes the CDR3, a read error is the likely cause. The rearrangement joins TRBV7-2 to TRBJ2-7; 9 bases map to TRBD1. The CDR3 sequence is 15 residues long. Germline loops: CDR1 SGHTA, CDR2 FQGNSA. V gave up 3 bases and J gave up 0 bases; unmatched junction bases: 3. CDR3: CASSLLTGGSYEQYY. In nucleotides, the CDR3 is TGTGCCAGCAGCTTGTTGACAGGGGGCTCCTACGAGCAGTACTAC.

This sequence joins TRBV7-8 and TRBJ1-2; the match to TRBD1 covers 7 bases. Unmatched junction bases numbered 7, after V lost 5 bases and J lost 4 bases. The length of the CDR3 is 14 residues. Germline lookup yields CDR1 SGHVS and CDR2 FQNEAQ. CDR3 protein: CASSTPGTAYGYTF. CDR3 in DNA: TGTGCCAGCAGCACCCCCGGGACAGCCTATGGCTACACCTTC.

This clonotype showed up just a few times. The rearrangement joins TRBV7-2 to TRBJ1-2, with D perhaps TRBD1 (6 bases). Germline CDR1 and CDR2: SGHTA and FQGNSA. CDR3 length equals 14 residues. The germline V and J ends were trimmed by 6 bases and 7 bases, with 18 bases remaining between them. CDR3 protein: CASSLSGGASGYTF. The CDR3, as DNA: TGTGCCAGCAGTTTGTCCGGGGGGGCCTCTGGCTACACCTTC.

CDR3: CASSLTSGGTNEQFF. Written as DNA, the CDR3 is TGTGCCAGCAGCCTGACTAGCGGGGGGACTAATGAGCAGTTCTTC. V usage is TRBV4-2 and J usage is TRBJ2-1, with TRBD2 matching over 13 bases. V shed 4 bases, J shed 7 bases, and the junction held 4 bases outside the gene matches. CDR3 length: 15 amino acids. Looked up from germline, CDR1 is LGHNA and CDR2 is YNFKEQ.

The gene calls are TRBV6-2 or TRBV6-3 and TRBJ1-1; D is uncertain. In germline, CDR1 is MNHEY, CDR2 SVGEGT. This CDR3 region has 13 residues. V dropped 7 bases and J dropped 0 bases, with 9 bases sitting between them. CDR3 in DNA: TGTGCCAGCACCGTTACCATGAACACTGAAGCTTTCTTT. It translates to CASTVTMNTEAFF.

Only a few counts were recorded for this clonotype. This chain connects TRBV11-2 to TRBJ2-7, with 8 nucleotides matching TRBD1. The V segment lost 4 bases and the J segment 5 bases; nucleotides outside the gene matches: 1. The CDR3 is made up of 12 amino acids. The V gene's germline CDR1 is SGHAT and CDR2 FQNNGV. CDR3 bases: TGTGCCAGCAGCTGGGGACAGGACGAGCAGTACTTC. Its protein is CASSWGQDEQYF.

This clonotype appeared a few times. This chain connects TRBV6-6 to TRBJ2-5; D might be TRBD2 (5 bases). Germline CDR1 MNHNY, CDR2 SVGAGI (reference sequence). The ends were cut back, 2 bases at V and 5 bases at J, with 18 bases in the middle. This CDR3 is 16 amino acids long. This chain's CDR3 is CASSYGPGLRGETQYF. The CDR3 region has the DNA TGTGCCAGCAGTTACGGGCCGGGTCTCCGCGGGGAGACCCAGTACTTC.

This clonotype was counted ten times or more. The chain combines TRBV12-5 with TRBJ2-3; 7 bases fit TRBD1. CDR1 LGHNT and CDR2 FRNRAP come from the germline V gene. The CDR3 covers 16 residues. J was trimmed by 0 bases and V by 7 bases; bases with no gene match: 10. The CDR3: CASARDRDISTDTQYF. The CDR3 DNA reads TGTGCTAGTGCTCGGGACAGAGATATTAGCACAGATACGCAGTATTTT.

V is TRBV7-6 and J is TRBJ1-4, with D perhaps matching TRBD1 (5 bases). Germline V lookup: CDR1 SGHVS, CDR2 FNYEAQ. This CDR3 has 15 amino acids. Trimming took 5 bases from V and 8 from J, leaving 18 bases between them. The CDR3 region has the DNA TGTGCCAGCAGCCCTTCCTCCGGGACGCGAGAAAAACTGTTTTTT. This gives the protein CASSPSSGTREKLFF.

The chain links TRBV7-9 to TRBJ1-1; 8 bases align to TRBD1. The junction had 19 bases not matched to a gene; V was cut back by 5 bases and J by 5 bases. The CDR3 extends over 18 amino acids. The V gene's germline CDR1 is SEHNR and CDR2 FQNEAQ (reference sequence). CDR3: CASSPGQGEDSGRTEAFF. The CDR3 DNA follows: TGTGCCAGCAGCCCCGGACAGGGTGAGGATTCGGGGAGGACTGAAGCTTTCTTT.

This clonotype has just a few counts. For the CDR3, the DNA is TGTGCCAGCAGCGTTAACTCCTATGGCTACACCTTC. This translates into CASSVNSYGYTF. This chain uses TRBV9 with TRBJ1-2; no reliable D call. The V end lost 2 bases, the J end lost 4 bases, and 6 bases lay between the germline ends. The V gene's germline CDR1 is SGDLS and CDR2 YYNGEE. This CDR3 is 12 amino acids long.

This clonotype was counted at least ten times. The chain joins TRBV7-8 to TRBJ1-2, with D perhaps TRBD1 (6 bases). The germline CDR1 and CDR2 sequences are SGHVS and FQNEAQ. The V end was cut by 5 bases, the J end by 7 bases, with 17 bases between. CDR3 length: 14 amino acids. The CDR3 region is CASSDTSTGSGYTF. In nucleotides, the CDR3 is TGTGCCAGCAGCGACACGTCGACAGGCTCTGGCTACACCTTC. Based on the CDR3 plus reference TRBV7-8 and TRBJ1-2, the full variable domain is GAGVSQSPRYKVAKRGQDVALRCDPISGHVSLFWYQQALGQGPEFLTYFQNEAQLDKSGLPSDRFFAERPEGSVSTLKIQRTQQEDSAVYLCASSDTSTGSGYTFGSGTRLTVV.

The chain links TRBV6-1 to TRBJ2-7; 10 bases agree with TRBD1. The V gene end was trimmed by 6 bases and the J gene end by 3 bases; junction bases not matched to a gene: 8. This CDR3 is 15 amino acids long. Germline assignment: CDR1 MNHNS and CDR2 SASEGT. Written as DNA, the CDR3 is TGTGCCAGCAGGAAAGGACAGGGGGGCTTCTACGAGCAGTACTTC. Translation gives CASRKGQGGFYEQYF.

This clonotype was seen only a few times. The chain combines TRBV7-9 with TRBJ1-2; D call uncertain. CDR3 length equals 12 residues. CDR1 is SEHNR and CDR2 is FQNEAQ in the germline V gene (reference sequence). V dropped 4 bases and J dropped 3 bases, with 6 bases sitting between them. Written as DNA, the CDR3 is TGTGCCAGCAGCTCGGACGACTATGGCTACACCTTC. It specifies CASSSDDYGYTF. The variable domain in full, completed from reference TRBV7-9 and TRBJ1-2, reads DTGVSQNPRHKITKRGQNVTFRCDPISEHNRLYWYRQTLGQGPEFLTYFQNEAQLEKSRLLSDRFSAERPKGSFSTLEIQRTEQGDSAMYLCASSSDDYGYTFGSGTRLTVV.

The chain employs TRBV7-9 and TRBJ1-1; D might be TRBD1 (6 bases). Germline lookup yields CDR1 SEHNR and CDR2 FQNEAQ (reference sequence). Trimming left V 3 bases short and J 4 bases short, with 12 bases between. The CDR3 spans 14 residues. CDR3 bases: TGTGCCAGCAGCTTCAAGGGGGTTTTCACTGAAGCTTTCTTT. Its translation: CASSFKGVFTEAFF.

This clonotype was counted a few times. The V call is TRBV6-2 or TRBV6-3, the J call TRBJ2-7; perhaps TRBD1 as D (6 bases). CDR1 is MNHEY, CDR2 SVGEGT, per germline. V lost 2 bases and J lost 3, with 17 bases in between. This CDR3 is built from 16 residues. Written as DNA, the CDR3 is TGTGCCAGCAGTTACGAGGGGGAGACAGTCTTCTACGAGCAGTACTTC. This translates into CASSYEGETVFYEQYF.

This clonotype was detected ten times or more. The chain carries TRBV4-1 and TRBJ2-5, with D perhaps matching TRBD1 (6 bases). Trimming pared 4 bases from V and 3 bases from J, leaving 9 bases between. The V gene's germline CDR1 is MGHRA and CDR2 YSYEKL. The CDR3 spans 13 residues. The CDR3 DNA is TGCGCCAGCAGCCGCGCAGGGGAAGAGACCCAGTACTTC. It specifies CASSRAGEETQYF.

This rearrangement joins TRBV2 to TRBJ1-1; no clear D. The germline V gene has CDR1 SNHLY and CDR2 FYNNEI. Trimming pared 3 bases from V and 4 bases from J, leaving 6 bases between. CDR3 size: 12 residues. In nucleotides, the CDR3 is TGTGCCAGCAGTGATTTGGGCACTGAAGCTTTCTTT. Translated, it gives CASSDLGTEAFF.

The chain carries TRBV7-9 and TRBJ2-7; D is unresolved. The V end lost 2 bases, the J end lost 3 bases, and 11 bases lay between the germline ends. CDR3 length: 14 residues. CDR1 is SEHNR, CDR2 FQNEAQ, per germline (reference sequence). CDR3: CASSLLDQVYEQYF. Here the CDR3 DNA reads TGTGCCAGCAGCTTATTGGACCAAGTCTACGAGCAGTACTTC.

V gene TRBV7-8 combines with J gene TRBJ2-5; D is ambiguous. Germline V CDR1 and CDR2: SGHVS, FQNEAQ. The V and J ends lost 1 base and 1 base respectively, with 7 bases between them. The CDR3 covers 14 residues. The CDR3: CASSLVWGQETQYF. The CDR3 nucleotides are TGTGCCAGCAGCTTAGTATGGGGCCAAGAGACCCAGTACTTC.

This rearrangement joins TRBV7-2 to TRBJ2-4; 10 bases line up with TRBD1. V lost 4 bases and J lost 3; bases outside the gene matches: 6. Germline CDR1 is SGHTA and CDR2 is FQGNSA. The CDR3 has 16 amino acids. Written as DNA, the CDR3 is TGTGCCAGCAGCTCAAGACAGGGGGCCGACAAAAACATTCAGTACTTC. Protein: CASSSRQGADKNIQYF.